The next 5 T cell receptor beta chains were all read from a single sample in a study of cytomegalovirus exposure and HLA in healthy donors. Clones were read by immunoSEQ multiplex PCR, and TCRdb kept only the in-frame ones, dropping some. The sample shows 200,000 to 250,000 clones, 70% to 90% of them seen only once. The specimen sequenced was PBMCs. These receptors were collected from a woman younger than 35 in good health and CMV-seronegative.

The chain carries TRBV7-6 and TRBJ2-3, with TRBD2 identical over 10 bases. CDR1 is SGHVS, CDR2 FNYEAQ, per germline. Trimming removed 1 base from V and 5 bases from J; junction bases left unmatched: 3. This CDR3 is built from 15 residues. The CDR3 region has the DNA TGTGCCAGCAGCTTAGGACTAGCGGGCCAAGATACGCAGTATTTT. Encoded protein: CASSLGLAGQDTQYF.

The V call is TRBV7-2, the J call TRBJ1-3, with no clear D. This CDR3 spans 17 amino acids. The germline V and J ends were trimmed by 0 bases and 2 bases, with 14 bases remaining between them. From germline, CDR1 is SGHTA and CDR2 FQGNSA. The CDR3 DNA is TGTGCCAGCAGCTTAGCGCCGGGCGGAGGGCCTGGAAACACCATATATTTT. Amino acid sequence: CASSLAPGGGPGNTIYF.

The rearrangement joins TRBV4-1 to TRBJ2-3; 8 nucleotides match TRBD2. Trimming cost V 1 base and J 6 bases; bases outside gene matches: 9. This CDR3 has 16 residues. Germline CDR1 reads MGHRA; CDR2 reads YSYEKL. Here the CDR3 DNA reads TGCGCCAGCAGCCAAGTCGGGACTAGAGTCTCGGATACGCAGTATTTT. Its protein is CASSQVGTRVSDTQYF.

The gene calls are TRBV21-1 and TRBJ2-5; the table's D call, TRBD2, has no DNA check behind it. TRBV21-1 is noted as a pseudogene. This CDR3 region has 10 residues. CDR3 sequence (DNA): TGTGCCAAAGAGCTGGAGACCCAGTACTTC. Residues: CAKELETQYF.

The chain is built from TRBV7-9 and TRBJ2-1, with TRBD2 as a possible D gene (5 bases). CDR3 length: 12 residues. Between the trimmed V and J ends, which lost 4 bases and 7 bases, there was a span of 8 bases. Germline assignment: CDR1 SEHNR and CDR2 FQNEAQ (reference sequence). The DNA for the CDR3 is TGTGCCAGCAGCTCCTGGAGGAATGAGCAGTTCTTC. As protein: CASSSWRNEQFF.